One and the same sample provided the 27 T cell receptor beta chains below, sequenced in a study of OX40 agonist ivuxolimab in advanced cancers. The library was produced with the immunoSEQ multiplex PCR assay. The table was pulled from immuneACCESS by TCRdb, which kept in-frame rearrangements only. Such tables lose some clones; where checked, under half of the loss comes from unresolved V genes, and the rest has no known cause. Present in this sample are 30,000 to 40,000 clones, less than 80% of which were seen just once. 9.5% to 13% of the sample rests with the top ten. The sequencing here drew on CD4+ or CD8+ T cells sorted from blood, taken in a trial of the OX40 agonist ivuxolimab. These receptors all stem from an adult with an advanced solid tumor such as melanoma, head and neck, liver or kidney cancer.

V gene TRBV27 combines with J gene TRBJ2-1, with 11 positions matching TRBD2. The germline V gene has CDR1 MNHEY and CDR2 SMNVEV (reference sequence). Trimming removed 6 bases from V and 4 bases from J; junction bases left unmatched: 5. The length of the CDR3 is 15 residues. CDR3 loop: CASRILAGAYNEQFF. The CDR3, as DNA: TGTGCCAGCAGGATACTAGCGGGGGCATACAATGAGCAGTTCTTC.

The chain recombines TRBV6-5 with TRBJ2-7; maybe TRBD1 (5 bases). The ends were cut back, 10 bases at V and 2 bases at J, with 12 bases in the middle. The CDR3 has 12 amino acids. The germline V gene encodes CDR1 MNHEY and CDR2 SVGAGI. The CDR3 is CATSAGTYEQYF. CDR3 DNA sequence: TGTGCCACCTCCGCAGGGACCTACGAGCAGTACTTC.

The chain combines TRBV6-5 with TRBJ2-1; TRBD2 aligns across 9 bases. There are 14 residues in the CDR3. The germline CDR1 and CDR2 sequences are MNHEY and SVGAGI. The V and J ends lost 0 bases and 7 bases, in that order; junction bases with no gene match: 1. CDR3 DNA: TGTGCCAGCAGTTACTCGCGGGGGGGGAATGAGCAGTTCTTC. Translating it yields CASSYSRGGNEQFF.

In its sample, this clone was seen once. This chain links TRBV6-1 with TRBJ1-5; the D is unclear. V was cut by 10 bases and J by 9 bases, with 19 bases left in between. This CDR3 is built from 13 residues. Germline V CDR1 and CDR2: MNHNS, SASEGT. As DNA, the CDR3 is TGTGCCATTTCGACGGACCAGGTGATGCCCCAGCATTTT. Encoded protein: CAISTDQVMPQHF.

CDR3 DNA sequence: TGTGCCAGTAGTACCTTCCCGGGGGGTGGAGACACTGAAGCTTTCTTT. Translation gives CASSTFPGGGDTEAFF. The rearrangement links TRBV19 to TRBJ1-1; the D gene is possibly TRBD1 (5 bases). CDR1 and CDR2 (germline): LNHDA, SQIVND (reference sequence). V was pared by 4 bases and J by 3 bases, with 18 bases between. This CDR3 is built from 16 residues.

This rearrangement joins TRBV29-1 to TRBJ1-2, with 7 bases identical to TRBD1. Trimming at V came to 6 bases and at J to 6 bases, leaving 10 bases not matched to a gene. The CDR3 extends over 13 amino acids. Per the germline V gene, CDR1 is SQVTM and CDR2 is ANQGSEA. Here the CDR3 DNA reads TGCAGCGTGAAATTGGCAGGGGGGAATGGCTACACCTTC. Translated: CSVKLAGGNGYTF.

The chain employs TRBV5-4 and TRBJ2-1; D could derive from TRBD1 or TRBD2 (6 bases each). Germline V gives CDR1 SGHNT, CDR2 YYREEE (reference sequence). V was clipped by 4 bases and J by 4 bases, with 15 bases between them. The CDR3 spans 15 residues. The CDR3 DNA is TGTGCCAGCAGCCAGAAAAGGGGGACTTACAATGAGCAGTTCTTC. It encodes CASSQKRGTYNEQFF.

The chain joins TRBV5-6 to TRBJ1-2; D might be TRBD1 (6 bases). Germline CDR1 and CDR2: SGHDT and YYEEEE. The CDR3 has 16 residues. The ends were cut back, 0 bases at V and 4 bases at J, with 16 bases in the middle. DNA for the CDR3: TGTGCCAGCAGCTTGGTTAAGGGTGGCAGGGGCTATGGCTACACCTTC. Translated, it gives CASSLVKGGRGYGYTF. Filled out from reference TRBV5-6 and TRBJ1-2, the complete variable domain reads DAGVTQSPTHLIKTRGQQVTLRCSPKSGHDTVSWYQQALGQGPQFIFQYYEEEERQRGNFPDRFSGHQFPNYSSELNVNALLLGDSALYLCASSLVKGGRGYGYTFGSGTRLTVV.

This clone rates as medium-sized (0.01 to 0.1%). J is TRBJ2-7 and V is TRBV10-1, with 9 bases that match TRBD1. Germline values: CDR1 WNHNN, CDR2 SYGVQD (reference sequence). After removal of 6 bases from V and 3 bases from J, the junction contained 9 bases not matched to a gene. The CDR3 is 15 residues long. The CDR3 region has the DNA TGCGCCAGCAGCTTGACCGGGACAGGGTACTACGAGCAGTACTTC. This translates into CASSLTGTGYYEQYF.

The CDR3 is CASSLGTPYEQYF. The CDR3 DNA follows: TGTGCCAGCAGTTTAGGGACACCGTACGAGCAGTACTTC. The chain uses TRBV27 and TRBJ2-7; possible D gene TRBD1, 6 bases. The CDR3 sequence is 13 residues long. CDR1 is MNHEY, CDR2 SMNVEV, per germline (reference sequence). Trimming left V 2 bases short and J 4 bases short, with 9 bases between.

As DNA, the CDR3 is TGCGCCAGCAGCGCCCCAGGTAGCACTGAAGCTTTCTTT. Protein: CASSAPGSTEAFF. The chain combines TRBV5-1 with TRBJ1-1; D is uncertain. The germline gives CDR1 SGHRS, CDR2 YFSETQ. CDR3 length equals 13 residues. V was pared by 4 bases and J by 4 bases, with 11 bases between.

This chain's CDR3 is CASSLERGHYEQYF. CDR3 nucleotide sequence: TGCGCCAGCAGCTTAGAAAGGGGGCATTACGAGCAGTACTTC. The chain combines TRBV5-1 with TRBJ2-7; TRBD1 matches 7 bases. The V segment lost 2 bases and the J segment 4 bases; nucleotides outside the gene matches: 6. Germline V gene sequence: CDR1 SGHRS, CDR2 YFSETQ. The CDR3 runs to 14 residues.

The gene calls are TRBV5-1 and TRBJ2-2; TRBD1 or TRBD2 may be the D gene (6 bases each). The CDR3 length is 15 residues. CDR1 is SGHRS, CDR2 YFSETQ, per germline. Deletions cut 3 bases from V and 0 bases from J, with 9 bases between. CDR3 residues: CASSWRGANTGELFF. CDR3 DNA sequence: TGCGCCAGCAGCTGGAGGGGGGCGAACACCGGGGAGCTGTTTTTT.

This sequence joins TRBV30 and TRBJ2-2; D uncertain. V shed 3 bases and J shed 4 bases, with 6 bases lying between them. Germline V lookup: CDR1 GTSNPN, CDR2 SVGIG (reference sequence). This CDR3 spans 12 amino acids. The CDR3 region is CAWRGLTGELFF. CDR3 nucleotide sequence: TGTGCCTGGAGAGGGCTCACCGGGGAGCTGTTTTTT.

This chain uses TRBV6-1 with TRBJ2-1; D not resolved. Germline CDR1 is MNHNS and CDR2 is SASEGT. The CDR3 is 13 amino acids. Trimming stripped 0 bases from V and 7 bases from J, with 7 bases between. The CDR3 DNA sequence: TGTGCCAGCAGTGAAGCTGCCAGGAATGAGCAGTTCTTC. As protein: CASSEAARNEQFF.

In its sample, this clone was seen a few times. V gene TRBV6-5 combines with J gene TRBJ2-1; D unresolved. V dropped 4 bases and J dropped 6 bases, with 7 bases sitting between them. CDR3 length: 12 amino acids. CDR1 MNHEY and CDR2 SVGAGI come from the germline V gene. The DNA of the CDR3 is TGTGCCAGCAGTTCACACACCAATGAGCAGTTCTTC. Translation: CASSSHTNEQFF.

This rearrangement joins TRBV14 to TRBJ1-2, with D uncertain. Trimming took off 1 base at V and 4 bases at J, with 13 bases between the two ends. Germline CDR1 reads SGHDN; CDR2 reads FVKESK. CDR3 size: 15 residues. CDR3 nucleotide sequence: TGTGCCAGCAGCCAAGGGTCTTCTAGGAGCTATGGCTACACCTTC. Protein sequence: CASSQGSSRSYGYTF.

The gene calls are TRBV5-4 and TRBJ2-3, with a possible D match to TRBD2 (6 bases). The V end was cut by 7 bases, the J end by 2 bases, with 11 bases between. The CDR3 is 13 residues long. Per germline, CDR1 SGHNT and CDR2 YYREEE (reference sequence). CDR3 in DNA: TGTGCCAGCTGGGACTCTTACACAGATACGCAGTATTTT. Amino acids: CASWDSYTDTQYF.

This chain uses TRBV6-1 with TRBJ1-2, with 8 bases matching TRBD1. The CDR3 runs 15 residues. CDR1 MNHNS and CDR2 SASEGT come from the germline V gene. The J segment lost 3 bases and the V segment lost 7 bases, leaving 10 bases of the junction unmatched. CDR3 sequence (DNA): TGTGCCAGCACTCAATCAGGGGGCAGGTACTATGGCTACACCTTC. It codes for CASTQSGGRYYGYTF.

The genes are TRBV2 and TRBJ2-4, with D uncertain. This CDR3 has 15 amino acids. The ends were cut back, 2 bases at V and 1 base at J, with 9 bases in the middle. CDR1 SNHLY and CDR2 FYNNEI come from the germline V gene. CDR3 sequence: CASSESERAKNIQYF. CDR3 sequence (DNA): TGTGCCAGCAGTGAATCGGAAAGGGCCAAAAACATTCAGTACTTC.

The CDR3 sequence: CASRFSNTGELFF. The CDR3 DNA reads as TGTGCCAGCAGATTTTCGAACACCGGGGAGCTGTTTTTT. The chain is built from TRBV6-5 and TRBJ2-2; D gene ambiguous. This CDR3 is 13 amino acids long. CDR1 is MNHEY, CDR2 SVGAGI, per germline. V shed 6 bases and J shed 0 bases, with 5 bases lying between them.

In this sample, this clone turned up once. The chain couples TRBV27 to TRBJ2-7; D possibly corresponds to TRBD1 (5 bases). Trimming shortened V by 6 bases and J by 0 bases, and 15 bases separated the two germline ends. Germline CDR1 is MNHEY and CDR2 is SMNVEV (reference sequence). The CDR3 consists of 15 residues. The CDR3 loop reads CASRPIQVSSYEQYF. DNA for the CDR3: TGTGCCAGCAGGCCTATACAGGTGAGCTCCTACGAGCAGTACTTC.

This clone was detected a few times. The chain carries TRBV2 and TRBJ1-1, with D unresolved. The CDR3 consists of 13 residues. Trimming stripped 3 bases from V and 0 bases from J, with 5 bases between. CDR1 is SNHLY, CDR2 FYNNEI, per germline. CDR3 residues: CASSDTLNTEAFF. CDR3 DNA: TGTGCCAGCAGTGACACTTTGAACACTGAAGCTTTCTTT.

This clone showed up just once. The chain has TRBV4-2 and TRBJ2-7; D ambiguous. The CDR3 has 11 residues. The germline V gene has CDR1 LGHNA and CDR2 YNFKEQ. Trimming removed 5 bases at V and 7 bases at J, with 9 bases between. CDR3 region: CASSLSGEQYF. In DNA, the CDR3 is TGTGCCAGCAGCTTGAGTGGGGAGCAGTACTTC.

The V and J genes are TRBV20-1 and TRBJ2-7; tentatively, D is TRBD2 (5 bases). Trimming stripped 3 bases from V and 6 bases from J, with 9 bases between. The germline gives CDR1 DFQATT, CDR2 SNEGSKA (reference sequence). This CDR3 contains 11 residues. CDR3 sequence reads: CSASPGIEQYF. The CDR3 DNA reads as TGCAGTGCTAGTCCGGGAATCGAGCAGTACTTC.

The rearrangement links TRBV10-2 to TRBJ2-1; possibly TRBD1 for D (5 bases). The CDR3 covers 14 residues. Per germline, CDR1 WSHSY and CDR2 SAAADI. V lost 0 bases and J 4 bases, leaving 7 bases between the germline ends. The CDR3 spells CASSESGPYNEQFF. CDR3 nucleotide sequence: TGCGCCAGCAGTGAGTCGGGGCCATACAATGAGCAGTTCTTC.

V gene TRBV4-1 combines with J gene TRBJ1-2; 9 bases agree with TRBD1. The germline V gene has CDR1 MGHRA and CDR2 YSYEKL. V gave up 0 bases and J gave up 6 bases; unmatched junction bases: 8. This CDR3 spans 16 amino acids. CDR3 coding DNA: TGCGCCAGCAGCCAAGACGATGGGACAGGGTACGATGGCTACACCTTC. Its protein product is CASSQDDGTGYDGYTF.